Sequencing of this T cell receptor beta chain was carried out in a study of control samples from healthy donors and cancer patients. Sequenced by immunoSEQ multiplex PCR; TCRdb stores in-frame clones only, minus some. The top ten clones hold 6% to 8% of a sample with approximately 98,000 clones, about 80% of them seen once. V was pared by 4 bases and J by 5 bases, with 6 bases of the junction left unmatched. The germline gives CDR1 ENHRY, CDR2 SYGVKD. The CDR3 is 14 residues long. The table lists this clone with a few counts. The genes are TRBV10-3 and TRBJ2-3, with 7 bases aligning to TRBD2. This receptor was obtained from a man aged 18 to 30 in good health. The sequenced sample was blood. The CDR3 sequence is CAISGGGGLDTQYF. The CDR3, as DNA: TGTGCCATCAGTGGGGGCGGGGGACTAGATACGCAGTATTTT.